The subject of this entry is one TCR beta chain. Its target is not known. Every sample had its cDNA made across eight separate reactions. TCRdb reprocessed the 5' RACE reads and stores each CDR3 protein as one record, lacking DNA. The sample yields about 380,000 distinct CDR3 sequences, of which the top ten take up 2.5% to 3%. This record belongs to a study of monozygotic twins with inflammatory bowel disease. Findings of the study overall: TCRbeta diversity (inverse Simpson) was lower in IBD patients than in healthy co-twins. No difference was seen in repertoire similarity between concordant and discordant twins, possibly from limited power. Distinction of different T cell subtypes was not possible.

Sequenced input: blood. The sequence was collected from a human donor with ulcerative colitis or Crohn's disease, or a healthy co-twin of an affected twin (not recorded which).

Here the CDR3 reads CATSEQGYNQPQHF. The J gene is TRBJ1-5, the V gene TRBV24-1; the D gene TCRdb calls, TRBD1, cannot be checked with no DNA. The CDR3 consists of 14 residues. CDR1 KGHDR and CDR2 SFDVKD come from the germline V gene.